These T cell receptor beta chains were read from a single sample in a study of blood T cell repertoires in COVID-19. TCRdb's table, derived via immunoSEQ multiplex PCR, lists solely in-frame clones and lacks some. In the table there are approximately 75,000 clones, roughly 80% of which are singletons. Sequenced sample: peripheral blood. Source of these receptors: a woman of 80 years or more with acute or convalescent COVID-19. Both conserved end residues are part of each CDR3. Each record gives: V gene, J gene, CDR3 protein.

V: TRBV5-8
J: TRBJ2-2
CDR3: CASSGGDRLPTGELFF

V: TRBV12-3/TRBV12-4
J: TRBJ1-2
CDR3: CASSSTQGGGYTF

V: TRBV19
J: TRBJ1-2
CDR3: CASSIVNPGHHYGYTF

V: TRBV7-9
J: TRBJ2-2
CDR3: CASSLGSAAGELFF

V: TRBV7-9
J: TRBJ1-1
CDR3: CASSLGREHNMNTEAFF

V: TRBV6-1
J: TRBJ1-5
CDR3: CASSEGLSGGSNQPQHF

V: TRBV5-1
J: TRBJ2-1
CDR3: CASSLGTGYNEQFF

V: TRBV19
J: TRBJ2-5
CDR3: CASNLGQGPQETQYF

V: TRBV11-3
J: TRBJ2-5
CDR3: CASSKGEGRKETQYF

V: TRBV5-4
J: TRBJ1-4
CDR3: CASSSTGSNEKLFF

V: TRBV6-5
J: TRBJ2-1
CDR3: CASTKEGKTNEQFF

V: TRBV7-2
J: TRBJ2-1
CDR3: CASRPPGTSGVNEQFF

V: TRBV7-3
J: TRBJ2-2
CDR3: CASSSFGGNTGELFF

V: TRBV5-4
J: TRBJ1-1
CDR3: CASSKNAGGGTEAFF